One sample yielded the 20 T cell receptor beta chains listed below, sequenced in a study of blood T cells in healthy people across ages. The authors ran a second PCR of roughly 6 to 12 cycles using a sample-barcoded 5' primer and a J-beta primer mix. MiXCR, run by TCRdb on the 5' RACE reads, gives a single entry per CDR3 protein. The sample yields 500,000 to 700,000 distinct CDR3 sequences, approximately 30% seen once. Material: blood. The receptor source for this set is a woman of 80 years or more in good health.

The V call is TRBV20-1, the J call TRBJ2-1, with 12 nucleotides matching TRBD2. The germline V gene encodes CDR1 DFQATT and CDR2 SNEGSKA (reference sequence). The CDR3 totals 15 residues. V was pared by 3 bases and J by 1 base, with 1 base of the junction left unmatched. CDR3: CSARTSGGSYNEQFF. CDR3 nucleotides: TGCAGTGCTAGGACTAGCGGGGGTTCCTACAATGAGCAGTTCTTC.

In its sample, this clonotype was seen many times. The chain joins TRBV11-2 to TRBJ1-1; D is unresolved. V lost 2 bases and J lost 5, with 15 bases in between. Looked up from germline, CDR1 is SGHAT and CDR2 is FQNNGV. This CDR3 is 15 amino acids long. The CDR3 region is CASSLFVGGMTEAFF. The CDR3 bases are TGTGCCAGCAGCTTATTTGTTGGAGGGATGACTGAAGCTTTCTTT.

This clonotype was detected many times. This sequence joins TRBV20-1 and TRBJ2-1; TRBD2 agrees at 13 bases. The V and J ends lost 3 bases and 9 bases, in that order; junction bases with no gene match: 8. This CDR3 spans 15 amino acids. Per germline, CDR1 DFQATT and CDR2 SNEGSKA (reference sequence). The CDR3 nucleotides are TGCAGTGCTAGTGGGACTAGCGGGGTAGTTAGTGAGCAGTTCTTC. It encodes CSASGTSGVVSEQFF.

Many counts were recorded for this clonotype. This sequence joins TRBV5-1 and TRBJ2-7; a possible D gene is TRBD1 (6 bases). Per the germline V gene, CDR1 is SGHRS and CDR2 is YFSETQ. The V and J ends lost 3 bases and 7 bases respectively, with 17 bases between them. There are 14 residues in the CDR3. DNA for the CDR3: TGCGCCAGCAGCTGGGACAAGCCCCCTGAGGAGCAGTACTTC. This sequence encodes CASSWDKPPEEQYF.

In its sample, this clonotype was seen many times. V is TRBV20-1 and J is TRBJ2-5, with 12 nucleotides matching TRBD2. The length of the CDR3 is 15 residues. Germline CDR1 reads DFQATT; CDR2 reads SNEGSKA (reference sequence). Trimming at V came to 5 bases and at J to 4 bases, leaving 8 bases not matched to a gene. CDR3 sequence: CSAYHPSGGGETQYF. CDR3 nucleotides: TGCAGTGCTTATCACCCTAGCGGGGGGGGAGAGACCCAGTACTTC.

The sample holds many counts of this clonotype. V gene TRBV4-1 combines with J gene TRBJ2-7; D possibly corresponds to TRBD2 (5 bases). Germline lookup yields CDR1 MGHRA and CDR2 YSYEKL. The germline V and J ends were trimmed by 4 bases and 4 bases, with 14 bases remaining between them. This CDR3 is 14 amino acids long. The CDR3 loop reads CASSRMTRGYEQYF. DNA of the CDR3: TGCGCCAGCAGCCGAATGACTCGGGGATACGAGCAGTACTTC.

This clonotype has a handful of counts. The chain employs TRBV5-1 and TRBJ1-2, with a possible D match to TRBD1 (5 bases). Germline assignment: CDR1 SGHRS and CDR2 YFSETQ. V lost 4 bases and J 7 bases, leaving 14 bases between the germline ends. The CDR3 has 13 residues. DNA of the CDR3: TGCGCCAGCAGCGGGGACCTCGGGGTTGGCTACACCTTC. Encoded protein: CASSGDLGVGYTF.

In this sample, this clonotype turned up many times. The chain links TRBV6-1 to TRBJ2-3; 11 bases agree with TRBD2. CDR3 length: 17 residues. CDR1 is MNHNS, CDR2 SASEGT, per germline. The J segment lost 6 bases and the V segment lost 0 bases, leaving 8 bases of the junction unmatched. In DNA form, the CDR3 reads TGTGCCAGCAGTGAAGCGCCTAGCGGGGGGTATTACGATACGCAGTATTTT. This gives the protein CASSEAPSGGYYDTQYF.

CDR3 loop: CSVAGTPYNEQFF. Written as DNA, the CDR3 is TGCAGCGTGGCGGGGACTCCTTACAATGAGCAGTTCTTC. The rearrangement joins TRBV29-1 to TRBJ2-1, with D possibly TRBD2 on 6 matching bases. Per the germline V gene, CDR1 is SQVTM and CDR2 is ANQGSEA. The CDR3 has 13 amino acids. Trimming took off 6 bases at V and 4 bases at J, with 13 bases between the two ends.

The chain combines TRBV7-2 with TRBJ2-7; D remains ambiguous. Trimming removed 1 base at V and 7 bases at J, with 17 bases between. Germline V gene sequence: CDR1 SGHTA, CDR2 FQGNSA. The CDR3 contains 15 residues. CDR3 loop: CASSLGLENSDEQYF. DNA for the CDR3: TGTGCCAGCAGCTTAGGGCTAGAGAACAGTGATGAGCAGTACTTC.

V usage is TRBV6-5 and J usage is TRBJ2-5; 9 bases map to TRBD1. The CDR3 runs to 14 residues. V shed 4 bases, J shed 3 bases, and the junction held 3 bases outside the gene matches. Germline-derived CDR1 and CDR2 are MNHEY and SVGAGI. The CDR3 protein is CASSSGTGKETQYF. In nucleotides, the CDR3 is TGTGCCAGCAGTTCCGGGACAGGGAAAGAGACCCAGTACTTC.

This clonotype came up a few times. CDR3 coding DNA: TGTGCCAGCAGCCAAGCTACAGGGGGCTCGTCACCCCTCCACTTT. Residues: CASSQATGGSSPLHF. V gene TRBV14 combines with J gene TRBJ1-6, with TRBD1 identical over 9 bases. The CDR3 runs to 15 residues. Looked up from germline, CDR1 is SGHDN and CDR2 is FVKESK. V dropped 1 base and J dropped 10; count of bases not matched to a gene: 5.

This chain joins TRBV7-9 and TRBJ1-4; D not certain. V shed 6 bases and J shed 2 bases, with 13 bases lying between them. The CDR3 covers 15 residues. Germline V gives CDR1 SEHNR, CDR2 FQNEAQ (reference sequence). This CDR3 is CASSSARETNEKLFF. CDR3 bases: TGTGCCAGCAGTTCAGCTAGGGAGACTAATGAAAAACTGTTTTTT.

This clonotype was found many times. DNA of the CDR3: TGCAGTGCTGGTAGAGGGAATCGTTTCTACGAGCAGTACTTC. Translation gives CSAGRGNRFYEQYF. The V gene is TRBV20-1, the J gene TRBJ2-7; a weak D match, TRBD2 (5 bases). CDR3 length: 14 amino acids. The V gene's germline CDR1 is DFQATT and CDR2 SNEGSKA (reference sequence). Trimming shortened V by 5 bases and J by 3 bases, and 17 bases separated the two germline ends.

Only a few counts were recorded for this clonotype. This chain connects TRBV7-2 to TRBJ2-7, with D perhaps TRBD1 (5 bases). This CDR3 is 16 amino acids long. Trimming cost V 4 bases and J 7 bases, with 23 bases left between them. Germline CDR1 reads SGHTA; CDR2 reads FQGNSA. CDR3 in amino acids: CASSSLPVSQDNEQYF. The CDR3 DNA reads as TGTGCCAGCAGCTCACTACCGGTCAGCCAGGACAATGAGCAGTACTTC. Drawing the rest from reference TRBV7-2 and TRBJ2-7, the complete variable domain is GAGVSQSPSNKVTEKGKDVELRCDPISGHTALYWYRQSLGQGLEFLIYFQGNSAPDKSGLPSDRFSAERTGGSVSTLTIQRTQQEDSAVYLCASSSLPVSQDNEQYFGPGTRLTVT.

This chain uses TRBV2 with TRBJ1-5; D not resolved. Germline V gives CDR1 SNHLY, CDR2 FYNNEI. The CDR3 spans 13 residues. The V end lost 8 bases, the J end lost 5 bases, and 13 bases lay between the germline ends. The CDR3 nucleotides read TGTGCCAGCTGCACGGGCTCCCATCAGCCCCAGCATTTT. Its translation is CASCTGSHQPQHF.

The V call is TRBV4-3, the J call TRBJ1-3, with TRBD1 as a possible D gene (5 bases). The germline gives CDR1 LGHNA, CDR2 YSLEER. CDR3 size: 18 residues. Trimming removed 0 bases from V and 0 bases from J, with 15 bases in between. CDR3 sequence reads: CASSQEGVVGLSGNTIYF. CDR3 DNA sequence: TGCGCCAGCAGCCAAGAAGGAGTTGTGGGGCTCTCTGGAAACACCATATATTTT.

This clonotype was seen more than once but under ten times. The V gene is TRBV27, the J gene TRBJ2-3; 10 nucleotides align to TRBD1. CDR3 size: 15 residues. Per germline, CDR1 MNHEY and CDR2 SMNVEV (reference sequence). The J segment lost 6 bases and the V segment lost 6 bases, leaving 9 bases of the junction unmatched. CDR3 nucleotide sequence: TGTGCCAGCAGGAGAGACAGGGGGCTCTGGGATACGCAGTATTTT. Amino acids: CASRRDRGLWDTQYF.

This clonotype was observed at least ten times. CDR3: CSASWRGGHPEQYF. The CDR3 DNA sequence: TGCAGTGCTAGTTGGCGGGGGGGCCACCCCGAGCAGTACTTC. The chain carries TRBV20-1 and TRBJ2-7; 9 nucleotides agree with TRBD2. CDR1 is DFQATT and CDR2 is SNEGSKA in the germline V gene (reference sequence). This CDR3 comprises 14 residues. Trimming removed 3 bases from V and 6 bases from J; junction bases left unmatched: 9.

Only one count was recorded for this clonotype. The chain combines TRBV20-1 with TRBJ2-7; tentative D call: TRBD2 (5 bases). With 0 bases removed from V and 9 bases from J, the gap between germline ends came to 21 bases. The CDR3 runs to 15 residues. Germline CDR1 DFQATT, CDR2 SNEGSKA (reference sequence). This CDR3 reads CSARDTDMDSAWQYF. For the CDR3, the DNA is TGCAGTGCTAGAGATACCGACATGGACTCTGCGTGGCAGTACTTC.